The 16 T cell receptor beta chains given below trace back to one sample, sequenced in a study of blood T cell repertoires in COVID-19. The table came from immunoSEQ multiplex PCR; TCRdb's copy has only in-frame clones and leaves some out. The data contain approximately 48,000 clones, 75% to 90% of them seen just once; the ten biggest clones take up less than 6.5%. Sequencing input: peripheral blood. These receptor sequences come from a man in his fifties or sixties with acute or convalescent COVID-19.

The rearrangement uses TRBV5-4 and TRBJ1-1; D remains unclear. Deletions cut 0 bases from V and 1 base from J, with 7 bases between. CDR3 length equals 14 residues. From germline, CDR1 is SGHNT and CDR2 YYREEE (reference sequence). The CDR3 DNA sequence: TGTGCCAGCAGCTTGGAACAGAAGAACACTGAAGCTTTCTTT. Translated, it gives CASSLEQKNTEAFF.

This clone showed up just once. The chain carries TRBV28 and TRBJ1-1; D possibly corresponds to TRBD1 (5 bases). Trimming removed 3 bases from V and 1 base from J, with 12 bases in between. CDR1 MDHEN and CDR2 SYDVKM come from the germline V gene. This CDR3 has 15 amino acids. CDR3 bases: TGTGCCAGCAGTTTCTTTGGGGGGGGGAACACTGAAGCTTTCTTT. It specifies CASSFFGGGNTEAFF.

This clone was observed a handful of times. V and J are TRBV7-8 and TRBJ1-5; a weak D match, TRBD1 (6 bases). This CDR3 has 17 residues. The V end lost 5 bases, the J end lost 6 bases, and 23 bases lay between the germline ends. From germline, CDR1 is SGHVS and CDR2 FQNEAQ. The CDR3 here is CASSPSREAGAVQPQHF. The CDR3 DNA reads TGTGCCAGCAGCCCCTCTCGGGAGGCAGGGGCCGTTCAGCCCCAGCATTTT.

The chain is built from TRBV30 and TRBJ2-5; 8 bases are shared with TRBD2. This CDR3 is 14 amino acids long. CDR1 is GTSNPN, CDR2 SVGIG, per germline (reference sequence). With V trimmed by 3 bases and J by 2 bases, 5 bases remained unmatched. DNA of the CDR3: TGTGCCTGGAGGAAAACTAGCGGACAAGAGACCCAGTACTTC. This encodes CAWRKTSGQETQYF. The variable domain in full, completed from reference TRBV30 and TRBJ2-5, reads SQTIHQWPATLVQPVGSPLSLECTVEGTSNPNLYWYRQAAGRGLQLLFYSVGIGQISSEVPQNLSASRPQDRQFILSSKKLLLSDSGFYLCAWRKTSGQETQYFGPGTRLLVL.

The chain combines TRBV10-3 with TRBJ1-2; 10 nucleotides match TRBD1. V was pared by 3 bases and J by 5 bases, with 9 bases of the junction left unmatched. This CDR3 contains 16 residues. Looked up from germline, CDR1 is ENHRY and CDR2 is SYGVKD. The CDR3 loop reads CAISDPRDRGRYGYTF. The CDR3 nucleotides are TGTGCCATCAGTGACCCTCGGGACAGGGGAAGGTATGGCTACACCTTC.

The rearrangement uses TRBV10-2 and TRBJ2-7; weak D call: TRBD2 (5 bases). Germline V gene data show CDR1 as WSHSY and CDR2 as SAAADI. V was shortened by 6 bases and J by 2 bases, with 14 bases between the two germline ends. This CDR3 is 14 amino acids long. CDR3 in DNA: TGCGCCAGCAGGGCAAGCGGTGGGGCCTACGAGCAGTACTTC. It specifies CASRASGGAYEQYF.

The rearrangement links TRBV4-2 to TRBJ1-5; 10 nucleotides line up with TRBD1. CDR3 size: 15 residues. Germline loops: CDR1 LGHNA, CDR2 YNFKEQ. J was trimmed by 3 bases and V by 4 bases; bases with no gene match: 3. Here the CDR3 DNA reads TGTGCCAGCAGCCGGACAGGGGGGCCCAATCAGCCCCAGCATTTT. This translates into CASSRTGGPNQPQHF.

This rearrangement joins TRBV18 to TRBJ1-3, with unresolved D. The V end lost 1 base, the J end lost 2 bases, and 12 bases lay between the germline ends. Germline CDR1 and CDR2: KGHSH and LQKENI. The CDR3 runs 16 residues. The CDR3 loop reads CASSPLPDMAGNTIYF. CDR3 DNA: TGTGCCAGCTCACCACTTCCCGACATGGCTGGAAACACCATATATTTT.

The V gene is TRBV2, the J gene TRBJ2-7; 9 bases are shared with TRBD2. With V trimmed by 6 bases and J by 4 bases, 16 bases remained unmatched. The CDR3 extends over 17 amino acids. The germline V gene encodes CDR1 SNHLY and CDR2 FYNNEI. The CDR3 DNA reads TGTGCCAGCAGGGAAAAACCGACCGGGACTAGCTTTTACGAGCAGTACTTC. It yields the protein CASREKPTGTSFYEQYF.

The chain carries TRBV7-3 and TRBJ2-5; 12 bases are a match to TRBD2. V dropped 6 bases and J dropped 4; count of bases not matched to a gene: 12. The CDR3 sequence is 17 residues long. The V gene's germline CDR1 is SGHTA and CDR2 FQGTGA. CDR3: CASSRSPGLAGGETQYF. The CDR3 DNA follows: TGTGCCAGCAGTCGAAGCCCGGGACTAGCGGGCGGAGAGACCCAGTACTTC. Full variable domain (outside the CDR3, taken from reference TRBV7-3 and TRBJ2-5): GAGVSQTPSNKVTEKGKYVELRCDPISGHTALYWYRQSLGQGPEFLIYFQGTGAADDSGLPNDRFFAVRPEGSVSTLKIQRTERGDSAVYLCASSRSPGLAGGETQYFGPGTRLLVL.

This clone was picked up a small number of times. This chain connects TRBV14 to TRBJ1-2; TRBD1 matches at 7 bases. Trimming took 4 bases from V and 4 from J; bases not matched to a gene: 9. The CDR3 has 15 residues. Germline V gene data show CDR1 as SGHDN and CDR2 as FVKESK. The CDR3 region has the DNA TGTGCCAGCAGCCTTACACAGGGGTGGCTCTATGGCTACACCTTC. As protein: CASSLTQGWLYGYTF.

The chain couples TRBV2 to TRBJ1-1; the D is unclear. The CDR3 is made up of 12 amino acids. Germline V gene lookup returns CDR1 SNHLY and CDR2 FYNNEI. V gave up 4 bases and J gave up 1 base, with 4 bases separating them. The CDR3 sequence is CASSAGNTEAFF. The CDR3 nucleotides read TGTGCCAGCAGTGCGGGGAACACTGAAGCTTTCTTT.

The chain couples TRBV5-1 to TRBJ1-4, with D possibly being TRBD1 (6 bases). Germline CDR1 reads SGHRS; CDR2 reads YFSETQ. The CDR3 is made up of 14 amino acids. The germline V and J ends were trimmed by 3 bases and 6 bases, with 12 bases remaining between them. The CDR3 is CASSSNTGHEKLFF. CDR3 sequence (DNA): TGCGCCAGCAGCTCGAATACAGGGCATGAAAAACTGTTTTTT. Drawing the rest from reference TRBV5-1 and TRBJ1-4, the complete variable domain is KAGVTQTPRYLIKTRGQQVTLSCSPISGHRSVSWYQQTPGQGLQFLFEYFSETQRNKGNFPGRFSGRQFSNSRSEMNVSTLELGDSALYLCASSSNTGHEKLFFGSGTQLSVL.

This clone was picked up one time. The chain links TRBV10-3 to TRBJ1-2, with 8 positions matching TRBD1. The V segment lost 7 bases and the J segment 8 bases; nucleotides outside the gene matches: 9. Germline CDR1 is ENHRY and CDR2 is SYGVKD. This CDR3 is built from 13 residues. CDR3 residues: CAITSDRVWGYTF. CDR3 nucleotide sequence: TGTGCCATCACCTCGGACAGGGTGTGGGGCTACACCTTC.

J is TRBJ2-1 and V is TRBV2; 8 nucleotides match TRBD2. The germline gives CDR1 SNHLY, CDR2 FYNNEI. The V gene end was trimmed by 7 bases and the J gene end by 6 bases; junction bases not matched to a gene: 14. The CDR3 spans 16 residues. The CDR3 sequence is CASNPGGVAGSNEQFF. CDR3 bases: TGTGCCAGCAACCCCGGTGGGGTAGCGGGAAGCAATGAGCAGTTCTTC.

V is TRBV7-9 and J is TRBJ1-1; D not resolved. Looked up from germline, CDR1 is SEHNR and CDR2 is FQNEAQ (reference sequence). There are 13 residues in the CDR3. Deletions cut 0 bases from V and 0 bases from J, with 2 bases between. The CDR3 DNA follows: TGTGCCAGCAGCTTAGCCTTGAACACTGAAGCTTTCTTT. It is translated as CASSLALNTEAFF.